This is a list of T cell receptor beta chains from one sample in a study of OX40 agonist ivuxolimab in advanced cancers. Generated by immunoSEQ multiplex PCR, the TCRdb table keeps only in-frame clones and is missing some. The table records roughly 90,000 clones, approximately 90% of them present only once. Material: CD4+ or CD8+ T cells sorted from blood, obtained in a trial of the OX40 agonist ivuxolimab. All receptors come from an adult with an advanced solid tumor such as melanoma, head and neck, liver or kidney cancer. Both conserved end residues are part of each CDR3. A D gene is named only where the DNA matches it firmly. For some rows the clone size is stated as once, few or many, or as a class when expanded; others skip it.

abundance	v_gene	d_gene	j_gene	CDR3aa	CDR3nt
NA	TRBV6-5	TRBD1	TRBJ2-7	CASSYRQGARGEQYF	TGTGCCAGCAGTTATCGACAGGGGGCGCGTGGCGAGCAGTACTTC
NA	TRBV18	NA	TRBJ1-5	CASSPGEDQPQHF	TGTGCCAGCTCGCCGGGGGAAGATCAGCCCCAGCATTTT
NA	TRBV4-1	NA	TRBJ1-1	CASSPLGGPRSTEAFF	TGCGCCAGCAGCCCCTTGGGAGGGCCGAGGAGCACTGAAGCTTTCTTT
NA	TRBV5-1	TRBD1	TRBJ1-1	CASSWTGQGVVEAFF	TGCGCCAGCAGCTGGACGGGACAGGGAGTGGTTGAAGCTTTCTTT
once	TRBV28	NA	TRBJ2-7	CASSMVLEQYF	TGTGCCAGCAGCATGGTTCTGGAGCAGTACTTC
few	TRBV7-9	NA	TRBJ1-2	CASSFRDGYTF	TGTGCCAGCAGCTTCAGGGACGGCTACACCTTC
NA	TRBV27	NA	TRBJ1-6	CASRENNSPLHF	TGTGCCAGCAGGGAAAATAATTCACCCCTCCACTTT
NA	TRBV9	NA	TRBJ1-2	CASSVQMSAGGYTF	TGTGCCAGCAGCGTCCAGATGAGCGCAGGTGGCTACACCTTC
NA	TRBV25-1	NA	TRBJ2-3	CASQDITDTQYF	TGTGCCAGCCAAGATATCACAGATACGCAGTATTTT
NA	TRBV28	NA	TRBJ1-4	CASSFADPGGEKLFF	TGTGCCAGCAGCTTCGCAGATCCTGGGGGCGAAAAACTGTTTTTT
once	TRBV19	NA	TRBJ1-1	CASSRSGALNTEAFF	TGTGCCAGTAGTAGATCAGGGGCGCTGAACACTGAAGCTTTCTTT
once	TRBV2	TRBD1	TRBJ1-1	CASRGGGNTEAFF	TGTGCCAGCAGGGGAGGGGGCAACACTGAAGCTTTCTTT
NA	TRBV2	NA	TRBJ2-1	CASNEGNNEQFF	TGTGCCAGCAACGAAGGGAACAATGAGCAGTTCTTC
NA	TRBV6-5	NA	TRBJ2-2	CASGGRTGELFF	TGTGCCAGCGGGGGCCGAACCGGGGAGCTGTTTTTT
NA	TRBV7-9	NA	TRBJ2-7	CASSATLQGEQYF	TGTGCCAGCAGCGCTACCTTACAGGGCGAGCAGTACTTC
NA	TRBV15	NA	TRBJ1-1	CATSRDRVNTEAFF	TGTGCCACCAGCAGAGATCGGGTGAACACTGAAGCTTTCTTT
NA	TRBV10-3	NA	TRBJ1-4	CAISDQGSVEKLFF	TGTGCCATCAGTGACCAGGGAAGTGTCGAAAAACTGTTTTTT
NA	TRBV27	NA	TRBJ2-5	CASRPGPRETQYF	TGTGCCAGCAGACCCGGGCCAAGGGAGACCCAGTACTTC
NA	TRBV6-6	NA	TRBJ2-1	CASSYNTGLSYNEQFF	TGTGCCAGCAGTTATAACACTGGGCTCTCCTACAATGAGCAGTTCTTC
NA	TRBV11-2	NA	TRBJ1-6	CASSLVSSSSSYNSPLHF	TGTGCCAGCAGCTTAGTTTCGTCCAGTAGCTCCTATAATTCACCCCTCCACTTT
NA	TRBV7-2	TRBD1	TRBJ1-2	CASSSPGQGASYTF	TGTGCCAGCAGCTCCCCTGGACAGGGGGCTAGCTACACCTTC
NA	TRBV5-6	TRBD2	TRBJ2-3	CASSRSTSGSTDTQYF	TGTGCCAGCAGCCGTTCCACTAGCGGTAGCACAGATACGCAGTATTTT
NA	TRBV7-9	NA	TRBJ2-3	CASSGHTGSHPITTDTQYF	TGTGCCAGCAGCGGCCATACAGGGTCCCACCCCATTACCACAGATACGCAGTATTTT
NA	TRBV7-6	NA	TRBJ2-5	CASSLPSPVETQYF	TGTGCCAGCAGCTTACCAAGTCCGGTCGAGACCCAGTACTTC
NA	TRBV6-5	NA	TRBJ1-2	CASSPRTENYGYTF	TGTGCCAGCAGTCCCAGGACGGAGAACTATGGCTACACCTTC
NA	TRBV9	TRBD1	TRBJ2-1	CASSVERGQGFNEQFF	TGTGCCAGCAGCGTAGAACGAGGACAGGGTTTCAATGAGCAGTTCTTC
NA	TRBV29-1	NA	TRBJ2-1	CSVAQLYNEQFF	TGCAGCGTAGCCCAGCTTTACAATGAGCAGTTCTTC
NA	TRBV9	NA	TRBJ2-1	CASSPDGVPYNEQFF	TGTGCCAGCAGCCCCGACGGGGTCCCCTACAATGAGCAGTTCTTC
NA	TRBV6-6	NA	TRBJ2-7	CASGTGTRNEQYF	TGTGCCAGCGGTACCGGGACAAGGAACGAGCAGTACTTC
once	TRBV7-9	TRBD2	TRBJ2-2	CASSSGLAELFF	TGTGCCAGCAGCTCAGGACTAGCGGAGCTGTTTTTT
NA	TRBV15	NA	TRBJ2-7	CATSRGQISYEQYF	TGTGCCACCAGCAGAGGTCAAATTAGCTACGAGCAGTACTTC
NA	TRBV7-2	NA	TRBJ1-1	CASSPRRVNTEAFF	TGTGCCAGCAGCCCTCGACGGGTGAACACTGAAGCTTTCTTT
once	TRBV2	NA	TRBJ1-1	CASTTGGPDTEAFF	TGTGCCAGCACCACCGGGGGGCCCGACACTGAAGCTTTCTTT
NA	TRBV7-9	NA	TRBJ2-3	CASSFGGSTDTQYF	TGTGCCAGCAGCTTCGGGGGATCCACAGATACGCAGTATTTT
NA	TRBV7-2	NA	TRBJ2-5	CASSLGSVETQYF	TGTGCCAGCAGCTTAGGCTCCGTAGAGACCCAGTACTTC
NA	TRBV4-3	NA	TRBJ2-3	CASSQEVPRGGTLSGDTQYF	TGCGCCAGCAGCCAAGAAGTCCCCCGGGGCGGGACCCTGAGCGGAGATACGCAGTATTTT
NA	TRBV19	NA	TRBJ1-6	CASSLDNASSYNSPLHF	TGTGCCAGTAGTTTGGACAATGCGAGCTCCTATAATTCACCCCTCCACTTT
NA	TRBV30	NA	TRBJ1-1	CAWNPGRAEAFF	TGTGCCTGGAATCCAGGGAGAGCAGAAGCTTTCTTT
NA	TRBV6-1	NA	TRBJ1-6	CASSETWTTSDSPLHF	TGTGCCAGCAGTGAAACGTGGACGACTTCTGATTCACCCCTCCACTTT
NA	TRBV6-5	TRBD1	TRBJ2-1	CASRRDRGDYEQFF	TGTGCCAGCAGACGCGACAGGGGTGACTATGAGCAGTTCTTC
NA	TRBV11-2	NA	TRBJ1-1	CASSPEGGATEAFF	TGTGCCAGCAGCCCGGAGGGGGGAGCGACTGAAGCTTTCTTT
NA	TRBV7-8	NA	TRBJ1-3	CASSLDLVGNTIYF	TGTGCCAGCAGCTTAGATCTCGTTGGAAACACCATATATTTT
NA	TRBV19	TRBD1	TRBJ2-5	CASSLQTGEETQYF	TGTGCCAGTAGTCTCCAGACAGGGGAAGAGACCCAGTACTTC
NA	TRBV28	NA	TRBJ1-6	CASSLTPGNSPLHF	TGTGCCAGCAGCCTTACGCCAGGCAATTCACCCCTCCACTTT
NA	TRBV4-2	NA	TRBJ2-5	CASSQQGGQETQYF	TGTGCCAGCAGCCAACAAGGCGGCCAAGAGACCCAGTACTTC
NA	TRBV10-3	NA	TRBJ2-5	CAIRAEETQYF	TGTGCCATCAGGGCCGAAGAGACCCAGTACTTC
once	TRBV10-3	TRBD2	TRBJ2-7	CATGGGAYEQYF	TGTGCCACCGGCGGGGGGGCCTACGAGCAGTACTTC
NA	TRBV19	NA	TRBJ1-4	CASSLRTGPFEKLFF	TGTGCCAGTAGTCTCCGAACGGGGCCTTTTGAAAAACTGTTTTTT
NA	TRBV4-1	NA	TRBJ2-3	CASSFGLVTQYF	TGCGCCAGCAGCTTCGGGCTAGTGACGCAGTATTTT
NA	TRBV7-2	NA	TRBJ2-1	CASSLTGPQFF	TGTGCCAGCAGCTTAACCGGGCCGCAGTTCTTC
NA	TRBV18	NA	TRBJ1-5	CASSESRTIDSNQPQHF	TGTGCCAGCTCAGAGAGTCGGACGATCGATAGCAATCAGCCCCAGCATTTT
once	TRBV7-2	NA	TRBJ1-2	CASSEGRGLNYGYTF	TGTGCCAGCAGCGAAGGCAGAGGCCTCAACTATGGCTACACCTTC
NA	TRBV7-6	TRBD2	TRBJ2-5	CASSVRGGYQETQYF	TGTGCCAGCAGCGTTCGGGGGGGTTACCAAGAGACCCAGTACTTC
NA	TRBV7-9	NA	TRBJ2-4	CASSNGGLHHIQYF	TGTGCCAGCAGCAACGGGGGGCTACATCACATTCAGTACTTC
once	TRBV7-2	TRBD2	TRBJ2-7	CASSYRTSGGEVSYEQYF	TGTGCCAGCAGCTACAGGACTAGCGGGGGCGAGGTCTCCTACGAGCAGTACTTC